This T cell receptor beta chain came from a study of cytomegalovirus exposure and HLA in healthy donors (dated by TCRdb to about 2017). Background for the entire study: According to an earlier analysis of several hundred of the donors, roughly 180 million T cells yielded over 100 million unique TCR beta sequences and 250 to 350 Gb of sequence data. About 320 gigabases of sequencing data and 78 million or so unique TCR sequences were included in an early release covering roughly 600 HLA-typed donors. The study combined high-throughput TCR immunosequencing, statistical association of individual TCRs with disease status, and machine learning to predict cytomegalovirus infection status. To decide whether each TCR beta V gene segment behaved as functional or pseudogenic, an earlier analysis of some 540 of the donors relied on high-throughput TCR beta sequencing. HLA typing covered class I and class II loci at four-digit resolution. All discovery cohort repertoires had been generated using a single sequencing platform. The study was designed to test whether signatures of past pathogen exposure could be identified by cataloging public T cell receptors. A later analysis re-analyzed previously published TCR beta repertoires from roughly 690 donors and added high-resolution HLA genotyping to study TCR occurrence patterns. On average, over 200,000 unique TCR beta nucleotide sequences were sequenced per donor among 398 genotyped donors of the cohort, with about 19% of those sequences being non-productive. Five DR-DQ haplotypes were handled as single units for association and clustering because linkage in the cohort was strong. The later analysis used no new phenotypic data to find candidate immune exposures, relying instead on TCR beta sequences and their occurrence across donors. In a later genetic analysis, genome-wide SNP genotypes for 398 of the 666 donors were used, and that subset was treated as a discovery cohort. A separate validation cohort of approximately 130 different subjects was used in addition to the 666-subject first cohort. The study profiled the T cell repertoires of fewer than 850 subjects by immunosequencing and related them to cytomegalovirus serostatus. Donor age, sex, ethnicity and CMV serostatus were collected together with the repertoire data. The number of donors typed differed by locus, with about 629-640 for A, B, C, DRB1 and DQB1, approximately 500 for DQA1, some 570 for DPA1, and around 450 for DPB1. Of the 300 to 500 genotyped donors, more than 75% were placed in the genetic ancestry cluster associated with self-reported Caucasian donors.

What the research found in general, with its limitations: It was suggested by the authors that the approach could potentially be generalized to other disease states and immunological phenotypes. Because HLA typing was missing for some donors at each locus, association tests included only the typed subset. The presence/absence analyses assumed that sequencing depth was roughly uniform across donors, and that assumption may not be true. Several of the top co-occurrence clusters appeared to be linked to parvovirus B19, influenza, CMV and Epstein-Barr virus, according to a later analysis. Assigning TCR associations to individual alleles was difficult when HLA alleles, especially DR and DQ, strongly co-occurred. Compared with equally common non-associated chains, HLA-associated TCR beta chains in a later analysis were more clonally expanded and had lower generation probabilities. The classifier was reported to diagnose cytomegalovirus status with high specificity and sensitivity in both the original cohort and the validation cohort. In the study, 164 TCR beta chains were listed as associated with cytomegalovirus. A further reported finding was that TCR beta sequences accurately predicted the HLA-A and HLA-B alleles for most subjects in the first cohort. In a later analysis, the rate of TCR association differed among HLA loci, with DRB1 alleles having the most associated TCRs and HLA-C alleles having the fewest. The earlier analysis of approximately 590 of the donors excluded some 16 rarely observed V segments, including chromosome 9 orphons, because counts were too low. The sequencing pipeline was judged likely to have produced a cluster of highly shared sequence variants as a technical artifact. Specific HLA alleles were associated with 15,000 to 20,000 TCR beta sequences at a false discovery rate of 0.05 in a later analysis. The only immune exposure information available for the cohort was CMV serostatus. According to a later analysis, most CMV-associated TCR beta chains appeared to be HLA-restricted, and the HLA associations seemed to be driven largely by CMV exposure. Linkage disequilibrium might explain the correlated functional status among segregating V segments, but an unknown experimental factor could not be excluded. In vitro tests confirmed that a few of the cytomegalovirus-associated TCR beta chains recognize cytomegalovirus antigens. In this cohort, only TCR beta chains were sequenced, and detectable features were limited by the absence of alpha or paired-chain data. Broadly in line with IMGT annotations, most TCR beta V segments showed up in productive rearrangements about 87% or about 30% of the time in an earlier analysis of about 500 of the donors. A later genetic analysis associated a missense DCLRE1C variant with V-gene and J-gene trimming of TCR beta chains, and an independent cohort replicated the association. In a later genetic analysis, fewer N-insertions in productive TCRs were reported among donors in an Asian-associated ancestry cluster than the approximately 670-donor mean. While some public TCRs were present in many individuals, most TCR sequences turned up only very rarely across donors.

Library construction relied on the immunoSEQ multiplex PCR assay. For the multiplex PCR, a mixture combining 60 forward primers for TCR Vbeta segments and 13 reverse primers for TCR Jbeta segments was used. The CDR3 region of rearranged TCR beta genes was amplified from genomic DNA with a multiplex PCR assay. On the Illumina HiSeq System, the amplified TCR beta libraries were sequenced as 87-base-pair reads. The source study handled its data this way. A later analysis tallied some 79 million unique TCR beta chains across the approximately 670 repertoires, and around 12 million of those chains were shared by two or more donors. Raw reads were error-corrected and collapsed into unique sequences by a nearest-neighbor algorithm in which closely related sequences were merged to remove PCR and sequencing errors. To assign V, D and J gene segments, CDR3 sequences were aligned to IMGT reference sequences. Each retained sequence needed at least a six-nucleotide match to both a V gene segment and a J gene segment. A rearrangement counted as productive if the CDR3 had no stop codons and remained in frame with V and J, and every other rearrangement counted as non-productive. CDR3 was defined according to IMGT convention as the region running from the second conserved V-encoded cysteine to the conserved J-encoded phenylalanine. Sequences without an unambiguous match to a single V gene segment were excluded from the earlier analysis of over 500 of the donors. An earlier analysis of just under 600 of the donors called V segments functional above 56.7% productive rearrangements and segregating when the between-donor standard deviation exceeded 5%. To diagnose cytomegalovirus status from the catalog of TCR beta chain sequences, a statistical classification framework was built. In a later analysis, TCR nucleotide sequences were compared against IMGT/GENE-DB human TR gene sequences so that V and J genes could be assigned. In a later analysis, CDR3 sequences and most-parsimonious VDJ recombination scenarios were assigned using the TCRdist pipeline. In a later analysis, each TCR beta chain was defined by its CDR3 amino acid sequence together with its V-gene family, and reads without a unique V-gene family were excluded. To address suspected cross-contamination and a sequencing artifact, a later analysis removed a few hundred highly shared, low-generation-probability nucleotide sequences. In a later analysis, a clonal expansion index was calculated for each public chain from normalized within-repertoire ranks of inferred template counts. Generation probabilities in a later analysis came from a VDJ recombination model fitted to out-of-frame rearrangements, and those results were checked against IGoR. A later analysis scored TCR-TCR, TCR-HLA and TCR-CMV co-occurrence with hypergeometric tests, applying a repertoire-size bias correction to TCR pairs. To estimate false discovery rates, a later analysis permuted the HLA or CMV assignments 20 times. A later analysis grouped co-occurring TCRs with DBSCAN, adding TCRdist sequence similarity when clustering within HLA-allele-positive subsets. Co-occurrence clustering excluded repertoires with fewer than 30,000 or more than 120,000 public chains, plus five with anomalous nucleotide sharing. What TCRdb holds here is the immuneACCESS table cut down to in-frame rearrangements. Part of the clones is not present; checked against another copy, under half of the missing clones reflect an unresolved V gene, and the others are unexplained. The V and J calls and clone size are taken from that table; D and trimming were inferred from the DNA. This sample comprises 150,000 or so clones, about three quarters of them detected only once. The ten most abundant clones make up less than 5% of the sample.

The cohort consisted of 600 to 700 healthy bone marrow donors. At the time of sampling, every cohort member was nominally healthy, though immune exposures that went unrecorded were likely present. The donor tested CMV seronegative and was one of the 352 seronegative cohort members. A peripheral blood sample was provided by each donor, and peripheral blood mononuclear cells were used for TCR beta sequencing. Genomic DNA was extracted from the blood cell samples with the Qiagen DNeasy Blood Extraction Kit. To note about this clone: Its specific antigen is unknown. No base quality values were provided; no much bigger clone lies one nucleotide off.

The sample comprised PBMCs. The TCR comes from a male donor in good health and CMV-seronegative.

This receptor has the CDR3 CASSVEGSPKRLYNEQFF. At the DNA level, the sequence is TGTGCCAGCAGCGTAGAAGGGTCTCCCAAACGACTATACAATGAGCAGTTCTTC. Here the chain combines TRBV9 and TRBJ2-1; the D gene is possibly TRBD2, with 5 bases matching. Between the V and J ends, shortened by 0 bases and 4 bases respectively, the junction contains 20 bases. The CDR3 contains 18 residues, cysteine and phenylalanine counted. Only the CDR3 DNA stays, 54 bases, in frame from base 1. CDR1 and CDR2 were assigned from the germline V gene as SGDLS and YYNGEE.